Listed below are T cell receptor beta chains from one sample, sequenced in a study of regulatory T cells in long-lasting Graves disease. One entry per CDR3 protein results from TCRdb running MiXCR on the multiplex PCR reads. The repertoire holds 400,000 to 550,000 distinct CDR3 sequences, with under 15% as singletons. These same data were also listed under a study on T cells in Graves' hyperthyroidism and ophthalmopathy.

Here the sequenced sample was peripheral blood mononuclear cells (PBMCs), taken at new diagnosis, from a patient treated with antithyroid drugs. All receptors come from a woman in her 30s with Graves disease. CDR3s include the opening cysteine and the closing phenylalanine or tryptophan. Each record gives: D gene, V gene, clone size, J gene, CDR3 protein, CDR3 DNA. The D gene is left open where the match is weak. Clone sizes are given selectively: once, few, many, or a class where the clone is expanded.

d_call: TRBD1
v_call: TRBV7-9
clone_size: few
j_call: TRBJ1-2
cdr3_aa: CASKIPDRVNGYTF
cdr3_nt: TGTGCCAGCAAAATCCCGGACAGGGTAAATGGCTACACCTTC

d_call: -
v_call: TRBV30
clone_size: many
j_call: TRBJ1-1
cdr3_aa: CAWSVQRNTEAFF
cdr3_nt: TGTGCCTGGAGTGTTCAGAGAAACACTGAAGCTTTCTTT

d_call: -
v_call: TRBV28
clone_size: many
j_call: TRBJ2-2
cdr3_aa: CASSLGVDTGELFF
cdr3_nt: TGTGCCAGCAGTCTTGGGGTTGACACCGGGGAGCTGTTTTTT

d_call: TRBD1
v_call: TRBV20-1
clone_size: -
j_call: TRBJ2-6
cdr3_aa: CSAGDSQAGANVLTF
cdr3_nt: TGCAGTGCTGGGGACAGCCAGGCAGGGGCCAACGTCCTGACTTTC

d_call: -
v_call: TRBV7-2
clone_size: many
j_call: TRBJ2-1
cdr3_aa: CASSLQGRGGNEQFF
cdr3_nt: TGTGCCAGCAGCCTTCAGGGGAGGGGGGGCAATGAGCAGTTCTTC

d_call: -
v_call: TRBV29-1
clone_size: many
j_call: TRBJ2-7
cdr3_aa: CSVEVPDRRPYEQYF
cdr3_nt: TGCAGCGTTGAAGTCCCGGACCGGCGCCCCTACGAGCAGTACTTC

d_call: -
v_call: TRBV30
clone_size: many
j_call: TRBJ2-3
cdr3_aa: CAWSVTLGPSDTQYF
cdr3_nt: TGTGCCTGGAGTGTAACTCTCGGCCCGTCCGATACGCAGTATTTT

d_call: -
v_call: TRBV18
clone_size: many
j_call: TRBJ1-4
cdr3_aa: CASSPPATEKSAGEKLFF
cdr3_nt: TGTGCCAGCTCACCACCGGCGACCGAGAAGTCCGCGGGGGAAAAACTGTTTTTT

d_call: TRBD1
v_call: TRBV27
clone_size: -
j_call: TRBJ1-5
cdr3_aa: CAGTAGTGGRLFQPQHF
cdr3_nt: TGTGCCGGCACCGCCGGGACAGGGGGTAGGTTGTTTCAGCCCCAGCATTTT

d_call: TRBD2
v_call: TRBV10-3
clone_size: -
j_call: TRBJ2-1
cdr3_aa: CAISAGGIYNEQFF
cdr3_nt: TGTGCCATCAGCGCGGGAGGGATTTACAATGAGCAGTTCTTC

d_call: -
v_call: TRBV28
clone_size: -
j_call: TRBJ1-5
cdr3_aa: CASSLTTGNSNQPQHF
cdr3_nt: TGTGCCAGCAGTTTGACCACAGGAAATAGCAATCAGCCCCAGCATTTT

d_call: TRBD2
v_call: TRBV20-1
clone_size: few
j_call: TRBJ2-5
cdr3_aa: CSARLSGSFETQYF
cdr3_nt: TGCAGTGCTAGGTTAAGCGGGAGCTTCGAGACCCAGTACTTC

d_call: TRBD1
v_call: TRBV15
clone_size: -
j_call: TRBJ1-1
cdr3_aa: CATSDRDRGDFDEAFF
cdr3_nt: TGTGCCACCAGCGACCGGGACAGGGGAGACTTCGATGAAGCTTTCTTT

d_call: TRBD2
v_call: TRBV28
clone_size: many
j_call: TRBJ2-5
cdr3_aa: CASSPYLSAGGLQETQYF
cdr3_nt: TGTGCCAGCAGTCCCTATCTATCGGCGGGAGGTCTTCAAGAGACCCAGTACTTC

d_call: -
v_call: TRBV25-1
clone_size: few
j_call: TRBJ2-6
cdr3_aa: CASSETRDRVFFYSGGNVLTF
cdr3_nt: TGTGCCAGCAGTGAGACCCGGGACAGGGTTTTTTTTTATAGCGGGGGCAACGTCCTGACTTTC

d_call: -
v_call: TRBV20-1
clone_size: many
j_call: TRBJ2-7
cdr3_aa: CSARPPGAIPSYEQYF
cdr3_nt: TGCAGTGCTAGACCCCCGGGAGCTATCCCCTCCTACGAGCAGTACTTC

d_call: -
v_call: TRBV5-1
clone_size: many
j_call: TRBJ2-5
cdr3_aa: CASSLARATQETQYF
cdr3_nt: TGCGCCAGCAGCTTGGCCAGGGCAACTCAAGAGACCCAGTACTTC

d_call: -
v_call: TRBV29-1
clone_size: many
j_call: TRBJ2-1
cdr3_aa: CSVEEAELNNEQFF
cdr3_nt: TGCAGCGTTGAAGAAGCGGAACTAAACAATGAGCAGTTCTTC

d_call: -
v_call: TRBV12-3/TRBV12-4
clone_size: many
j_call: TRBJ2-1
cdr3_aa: CASSLALSGSSYNEQFF
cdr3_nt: TGTGCCAGCAGTTTAGCGCTAAGTGGGAGCTCCTACAATGAGCAGTTCTTC

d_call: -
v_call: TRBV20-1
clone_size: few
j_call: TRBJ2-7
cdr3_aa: CSARDPLAPTYEQYF
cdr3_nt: TGCAGTGCTAGAGATCCCCTTGCGCCCACCTACGAGCAGTACTTC

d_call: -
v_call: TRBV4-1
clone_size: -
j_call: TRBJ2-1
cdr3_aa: CASSHPGGASYNEQFF
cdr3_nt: TGCGCCAGCAGCCACCCGGGCGGAGCGTCCTACAATGAGCAGTTCTTC

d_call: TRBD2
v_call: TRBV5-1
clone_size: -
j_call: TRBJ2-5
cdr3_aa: CASSLGDAGVWETQYF
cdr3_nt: TGCGCCAGCAGCTTGGGAGACGCGGGAGTATGGGAGACCCAGTACTTC

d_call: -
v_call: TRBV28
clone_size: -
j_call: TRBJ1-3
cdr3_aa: CASSFGDRKAGSTIYF
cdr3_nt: TGTGCCAGCAGTTTTGGTGACAGGAAAGCTGGAAGCACCATATATTTT